A single sample gave rise to the 8 T cell receptor beta chains below, sequenced in a study of blood T cell repertoires in COVID-19. Repertoires were generated with immunoSEQ multiplex PCR, while TCRdb's copy carries only in-frame clones and drops some. The table includes almost 250,000 clones, more than 85% detected once. Sample: PBMCs or T cells enriched from blood (not recorded which). All receptors derive from a woman aged 45-65 years who had recovered from COVID-19.

V is TRBV19 and J is TRBJ2-2; 12 bases match TRBD2. Germline V gene data show CDR1 as LNHDA and CDR2 as SQIVND (reference sequence). The CDR3 totals 16 residues. V was clipped by 4 bases and J by 4 bases; unmatched bases: 4. The CDR3 reads CASSTSGRAGTGELFF. CDR3 coding DNA: TGTGCCAGTAGTACTAGCGGGAGGGCCGGCACCGGGGAGCTGTTTTTT.

The chain carries TRBV7-3 and TRBJ2-3, with 7 bases identical to TRBD2. The CDR3 loop spans 16 amino acids. Germline loops: CDR1 SGHTA, CDR2 FQGTGA. J gave up 1 base and V 5 bases, and 9 bases lay outside the gene matches. The CDR3 spells CASSLTSSRGTDTQYF. CDR3 nucleotide sequence: TGTGCCAGCAGCCTGACTAGCTCTCGCGGCACAGATACGCAGTATTTT.

The J gene is TRBJ1-2, the V gene TRBV10-3; D remains unclear. There are 17 residues in the CDR3. Germline values: CDR1 ENHRY, CDR2 SYGVKD. V was cut by 4 bases and J by 0 bases, with 18 bases left in between. The CDR3 coding sequence is TGTGCCATCAGTGGCCGGGCGGGAGTACAAGCTAACTATGGCTACACCTTC. As protein: CAISGRAGVQANYGYTF.

The chain employs TRBV5-1 and TRBJ2-1; 13 positions agree with TRBD2. The CDR3 is 17 residues long. Looked up from germline, CDR1 is SGHRS and CDR2 is YFSETQ. Trimming took 5 bases from V and 4 from J; bases not matched to a gene: 9. Written as DNA, the CDR3 is TGCGCCAGCAGGGAAGGGACTAGCGGGAATCGGTACAATGAGCAGTTCTTC. This codes for CASREGTSGNRYNEQFF.

This sequence joins TRBV2 and TRBJ2-5; 8 nucleotides align to TRBD1. Trimming cost V 4 bases and J 1 base; bases outside gene matches: 2. The CDR3 has 14 amino acids. Germline CDR1 and CDR2: SNHLY and FYNNEI. CDR3 coding DNA: TGTGCCAGCAGTGCAGGGACAGGCCAAGAGACCCAGTACTTC. Residues: CASSAGTGQETQYF.

V usage is TRBV3-1 (or the pseudogene TRBV3-2) and J usage is TRBJ2-7; D might be TRBD2 (6 bases). Germline V gene data show CDR1 as LGHDT and CDR2 as YNNKEL (reference sequence). V shed 1 base and J shed 5 bases, with 18 bases lying between them. The CDR3 extends over 16 amino acids. CDR3 protein: CASSQGYSAGNDEQYF. CDR3 DNA sequence: TGTGCCAGCAGCCAAGGGTATTCGGCGGGAAACGACGAGCAGTACTTC.

The J gene is TRBJ1-2, the V gene TRBV14; TRBD1 agrees at 8 bases. There are 15 residues in the CDR3. CDR1 and CDR2 from the germline V gene are SGHDN and FVKESK. Trimming took 6 bases from V and 6 from J; bases not matched to a gene: 12. The CDR3 coding sequence is TGTGCCAGCAGGCCGAGCGGACAGGGTATGAATGGCTACACCTTC. Residues: CASRPSGQGMNGYTF.

The chain is built from TRBV5-1 and TRBJ2-1, with D maybe TRBD1 (6 bases). Trimming took 7 bases from V and 7 from J, leaving 21 bases between them. Germline V gene data show CDR1 as SGHRS and CDR2 as YFSETQ. The CDR3 covers 15 residues. CDR3 in amino acids: CASGEGGSLINEQFF. CDR3 sequence (DNA): TGCGCCAGCGGGGAAGGGGGATCCCTAATAAATGAGCAGTTCTTC.